These 22 T cell receptor beta chains share one sample of origin, sequenced in a study of spatial heterogeneity in lung cancer. Indicated time point: sample taken at primary tumor resection. TCRdb processed the 5' RACE reads anew with MiXCR; each CDR3 protein has one entry. This repertoire shows about 40,000 distinct CDR3 sequences, approximately 5.5% found once; its top ten account for about 25%. The sequencing here drew on PBMCs, taken at surgery. These receptor sequences come from a female donor with early-stage non-small cell lung cancer.

This clonotype was seen repeatedly, ten times or more. V usage is TRBV12-3 or TRBV12-4 and J usage is TRBJ2-2; no reliable D call. The V gene lost 1 base and the J gene lost 6 bases, with 15 bases spanning the gap. There are 16 residues in the CDR3. CDR3 loop: CASSLGVQVEAGELFF. The CDR3 DNA sequence: TGTGCCAGCAGTTTAGGGGTCCAAGTGGAAGCCGGGGAGCTGTTTTTT.

This clonotype was counted at least ten times. The chain employs TRBV7-9 and TRBJ1-1; a possible D gene is TRBD1 (5 bases). CDR1 and CDR2 (germline): SEHNR, FQNEAQ (reference sequence). The CDR3 extends over 14 amino acids. V was shortened by 5 bases and J by 2 bases, with 12 bases between the two germline ends. CDR3 region: CASSRGRTNTEAFF. The CDR3 DNA reads as TGTGCCAGCAGCCGGGGCAGGACAAACACTGAAGCTTTCTTT.

This clonotype was observed at least ten times. The genes are TRBV2 and TRBJ2-7; D might be TRBD1 or TRBD2, each matching 5 bases. Germline V lookup: CDR1 SNHLY, CDR2 FYNNEI. V was shortened by 7 bases and J by 3 bases, with 16 bases between the two germline ends. The CDR3 is 14 residues long. The CDR3 DNA reads as TGTGCCAGCACCTTACCGACAGAGGGCTACGAGCAGTACTTC. Protein sequence: CASTLPTEGYEQYF.

The sample holds many counts of this clonotype. The chain has TRBV30 and TRBJ2-3, with D maybe TRBD2 (5 bases). V lost 3 bases, J lost 6 bases, and 19 bases lay in between. This CDR3 is 15 amino acids long. The germline gives CDR1 GTSNPN, CDR2 SVGIG (reference sequence). CDR3 sequence (DNA): TGTGCCTGGAGCGGTGGACTGGGCTCAAGGGATACGCAGTATTTT. It translates to CAWSGGLGSRDTQYF. Based on the CDR3 plus reference TRBV30 and TRBJ2-3, the full variable domain is SQTIHQWPATLVQPVGSPLSLECTVEGTSNPNLYWYRQAAGRGLQLLFYSVGIGQISSEVPQNLSASRPQDRQFILSSKKLLLSDSGFYLCAWSGGLGSRDTQYFGPGTRLTVL.

This clonotype was found many times. The chain's CDR3 is CASIPGQGTYEQYF. Here the CDR3 DNA reads TGTGCCAGCATCCCGGGACAGGGCACCTACGAGCAGTACTTC. This chain connects TRBV28 to TRBJ2-7; TRBD1 aligns across 9 bases. Unmatched junction bases numbered 6, after V lost 7 bases and J lost 2 bases. Germline loops: CDR1 MDHEN, CDR2 SYDVKM. The length of the CDR3 is 14 residues.

This clonotype was seen a single time. V and J are TRBV5-1 and TRBJ2-5; 8 bases line up with TRBD1. The germline CDR1 and CDR2 sequences are SGHRS and YFSETQ. The CDR3 loop spans 14 amino acids. The ends lost 4 bases at V and 2 bases at J; junction bases unmatched: 4. The CDR3 nucleotides are TGCGCCAGCAGCGCAACAGGGGGGCAAGAGACCCAGTACTTC. Residues: CASSATGGQETQYF.

This clonotype was seen more than once but under ten times. The genes are TRBV13 and TRBJ2-7; either TRBD1 or TRBD2 may fit D (6 bases each). V lost 2 bases, J lost 3 bases, and 14 bases lay in between. CDR1 is PRHDT, CDR2 FYEKMQ, per germline (reference sequence). The CDR3 sequence is 15 residues long. The CDR3 here is CASSLPFGGLYEQYF. CDR3 DNA: TGTGCCAGCAGCTTACCTTTCGGGGGCCTCTACGAGCAGTACTTC. The variable domain in full, completed from reference TRBV13 and TRBJ2-7, reads AAGVIQSPRHLIKEKRETATLKCYPIPRHDTVYWYQQGPGQDPQFLISFYEKMQSDKGSIPDRFSAQQFSDYHSELNMSSLELGDSALYFCASSLPFGGLYEQYFGPGTRLTVT.

This chain links TRBV5-5 with TRBJ2-7; 7 bases map to TRBD2. Trimming at V came to 4 bases and at J to 3 bases, leaving 19 bases not matched to a gene. This CDR3 spans 18 amino acids. The germline CDR1 and CDR2 sequences are SGHKS and YYEKEE (reference sequence). The DNA for the CDR3 is TGTGCCAGCAGCCACCGGGCGACGGGGGGAGGATGGCTCTACGAGCAGTACTTC. Protein product: CASSHRATGGGWLYEQYF.

In its sample, this clonotype was seen many times. This chain connects TRBV29-1 to TRBJ2-3; a possible D gene is TRBD2 (6 bases). V was shortened by 1 base and J by 6 bases, with 8 bases between the two germline ends. This CDR3 comprises 12 residues. CDR1 and CDR2 (germline): SQVTM, ANQGSEA. CDR3 sequence (DNA): TGCAGCGTTGAAGTAGGGAGGGATACGCAGTATTTT. This sequence encodes CSVEVGRDTQYF.

This clonotype was counted many times. The rearrangement joins TRBV18 to TRBJ1-5, with TRBD1 identical over 7 bases. The ends lost 9 bases at V and 5 bases at J; junction bases unmatched: 10. CDR3 length: 14 residues. The germline V gene encodes CDR1 KGHSH and CDR2 LQKENI. DNA for the CDR3: TGTGCCAGTTCAAGGACAGGAAAAGATCAGCCCCAGCATTTT. The encoded protein is CASSRTGKDQPQHF.

This clonotype was observed many times. J is TRBJ2-4 and V is TRBV3-1, with 12 positions matching TRBD2. V dropped 1 base and J dropped 0; count of bases not matched to a gene: 4. The germline CDR1 and CDR2 sequences are LGHDT and YNNKEL (reference sequence). The CDR3 covers 18 residues. The CDR3 bases are TGTGCCAGCAGCCAAGGGGCTAGCGGGGGGGTAGCCAAAAACATTCAGTACTTC. The encoded protein is CASSQGASGGVAKNIQYF.

In this sample, this clonotype turned up many times. The J gene is TRBJ1-2, the V gene TRBV20-1; D call uncertain. Germline values: CDR1 DFQATT, CDR2 SNEGSKA (reference sequence). Deletions cut 0 bases from V and 0 bases from J, with 14 bases between. This CDR3 has 16 residues. CDR3 in DNA: TGCAGTGCTAGAGAGTCGGGAGCTGCCTCTAACTATGGCTACACCTTC. Its protein product is CSARESGAASNYGYTF.

The chain joins TRBV7-8 to TRBJ1-1; perhaps TRBD1 as D (6 bases). The V gene's germline CDR1 is SGHVS and CDR2 FQNEAQ. With 4 bases removed from V and 0 bases from J, the gap between germline ends came to 9 bases. This CDR3 is built from 14 residues. The CDR3 protein is CASSSTGLNTEAFF. The CDR3 nucleotides are TGTGCCAGCAGCTCTACAGGGTTGAACACTGAAGCTTTCTTT.

The chain joins TRBV11-3 to TRBJ2-3; weak D call: TRBD2 (6 bases). The CDR3 consists of 14 residues. The germline V gene encodes CDR1 SGHNT and CDR2 YENEEA. Trimming removed 5 bases from V and 6 bases from J, with 15 bases in between. The DNA for the CDR3 is TGTGCCAGCAGCCCCCGGAGGGGCGGGGATACGCAGTATTTT. The encoded protein is CASSPRRGGDTQYF.

In this sample, this clonotype turned up a few times. The V and J genes are TRBV12-3 or TRBV12-4 and TRBJ2-5, with 8 bases identical to TRBD1. V gave up 7 bases and J gave up 5 bases; unmatched junction bases: 9. The CDR3 consists of 14 residues. CDR3 protein: CASTRTGRWETQYF. The CDR3 nucleotides read TGTGCCAGCACCCGGACAGGGCGGTGGGAGACCCAGTACTTC.

V and J are TRBV2 and TRBJ2-7; D is undetermined. The germline gives CDR1 SNHLY, CDR2 FYNNEI. The CDR3 covers 16 residues. V lost 7 bases, J lost 1 base, and 20 bases lay in between. CDR3 sequence (DNA): TGTGCCAGCACTCTCGATTGGGGATACGGATCCTACGAGCAGTACTTC. It specifies CASTLDWGYGSYEQYF.

This clonotype has at least ten counts. The germline gene is not matched at one end of the junction; a read error may be the cause. Here the CDR3 reads CASSGLSFNEQFF. The CDR3 DNA reads as TGTGCCAGCAGCGGATTATCCTTCAATGAGCAGTTCTTC. This chain connects TRBV9 to TRBJ2-1; no clear D. The CDR3 covers 13 residues. Germline V gives CDR1 SGDLS, CDR2 YYNGEE.

At least ten counts were recorded for this clonotype. V usage is TRBV28 and J usage is TRBJ2-7; TRBD2 matches 8 bases. The CDR3 has 14 residues. Germline CDR1 MDHEN, CDR2 SYDVKM. V was pared by 4 bases and J by 5 bases, with 7 bases of the junction left unmatched. The DNA of the CDR3 is TGTGCCAGCAGTTATCTTAGCGGGATGAACGAGCAGTACTTC. Protein sequence: CASSYLSGMNEQYF.

This chain joins TRBV15 and TRBJ1-2; D possibly corresponds to TRBD1 (6 bases). Germline CDR1 and CDR2: LNHNV and YYDKDF (reference sequence). V was clipped by 3 bases and J by 0 bases, with 8 bases between them. The CDR3 totals 14 residues. This CDR3 reads CATSSRQANYGYTF. The CDR3 coding sequence is TGTGCCACCAGCAGCCGACAGGCTAACTATGGCTACACCTTC. Supplemented by reference TRBV15 and TRBJ1-2, the full variable domain reads DAMVIQNPRYQVTQFGKPVTLSCSQTLNHNVMYWYQQKSSQAPKLLFHYYDKDFNNEADTPDNFQSRRPNTSFCFLDIRSPGLGDTAMYLCATSSRQANYGYTFGSGTRLTVV.

This clonotype occurred a few times. The V gene is TRBV9, the J gene TRBJ1-3; possibly TRBD1 for D (6 bases). V dropped 1 base and J dropped 4 bases, with 18 bases sitting between them. CDR3 length equals 17 residues. Per the germline V gene, CDR1 is SGDLS and CDR2 is YYNGEE. The CDR3 bases are TGTGCCAGCAGCGTATCTGATGGACAGCGGACGGGAAACACCATATATTTT. It translates to CASSVSDGQRTGNTIYF.

In DNA form, the CDR3 reads TGTGCCAGCAGGAGATCTGAGGGGGCGCGCACTGAAGCTTTCTTT. Amino acids: CASRRSEGARTEAFF. The chain is built from TRBV2 and TRBJ1-1, with 7 nucleotides matching TRBD1. This CDR3 is built from 15 residues. V lost 6 bases to trimming and J lost 4 bases; unmatched junction nucleotides: 11. Germline loops: CDR1 SNHLY, CDR2 FYNNEI.

This clonotype was seen only a few times. J is TRBJ1-1 and V is TRBV2; perhaps TRBD1 as D (5 bases). Germline V gene data show CDR1 as SNHLY and CDR2 as FYNNEI. V dropped 8 bases and J dropped 4 bases, with 14 bases sitting between them. This CDR3 is 13 amino acids long. CDR3 coding DNA: TGTGCCAGCGAAGGGGCCTTGGGCACTGAAGCTTTCTTT. Translated: CASEGALGTEAFF.